Listed here are 26 T cell receptor beta chains from one sample, sequenced in a study of blood T cell repertoires in COVID-19. TCRdb keeps only in-frame clones here, not all; method: immunoSEQ multiplex PCR. The data show about 160,000 clones, with roughly 80% seen just once and around 3.7% held by the top ten. Sequenced: PBMCs or T cells enriched from blood (not recorded which). The receptors come from a woman aged 60-70 years who had recovered from COVID-19.

This chain links TRBV29-1 with TRBJ1-6; the match to TRBD1 covers 7 bases. V was clipped by 7 bases and J by 4 bases; unmatched bases: 4. The CDR3 has 13 amino acids. CDR1 and CDR2 (germline): SQVTM, ANQGSEA. The CDR3 DNA sequence: TGCAGCGACGGGACAGCTTATAATTCACCCCTCCACTTT. It specifies CSDGTAYNSPLHF.

This sequence joins TRBV9 and TRBJ1-3; 9 nucleotides match TRBD1. After removal of 5 bases from V and 3 bases from J, the junction contained 3 bases not matched to a gene. From germline, CDR1 is SGDLS and CDR2 YYNGEE. The CDR3 length is 14 residues. CDR3 residues: CASSGTGHGNTIYF. The CDR3 region has the DNA TGTGCCAGCAGTGGGACAGGGCATGGAAACACCATATATTTT.

The CDR3 is CASTPGRANQPQHF. CDR3 nucleotide sequence: TGTGCCAGTACACCAGGGAGGGCCAATCAGCCCCAGCATTTT. This chain uses TRBV6-5 with TRBJ1-5; D perhaps matches TRBD1 (5 bases). This CDR3 has 14 residues. Looked up from germline, CDR1 is MNHEY and CDR2 is SVGAGI. Trimming pared 9 bases from V and 3 bases from J, leaving 15 bases between.

The chain recombines TRBV27 with TRBJ1-1; a weak D match, TRBD1 (5 bases). The CDR3 sequence is 12 residues long. CDR1 is MNHEY and CDR2 is SMNVEV in the germline V gene (reference sequence). Trimming took 4 bases from V and 8 from J, leaving 11 bases between them. The CDR3, as DNA: TGTGCCAGCAGTTCCAGGGTTGGGGAAGCTTTCTTT. Translating gives CASSSRVGEAFF.

This sequence joins TRBV7-8 and TRBJ1-6; 7 positions match TRBD1. The trim removed 2 bases at V and 6 bases at J, leaving 7 bases unmatched. The CDR3 loop spans 16 amino acids. The germline gives CDR1 SGHVS, CDR2 FQNEAQ. CDR3 region: CASSLTGTELNSPLHF. The CDR3 DNA is TGTGCCAGCAGCTTAACAGGGACAGAGCTTAATTCACCCCTCCACTTT.

The J gene is TRBJ2-7, the V gene TRBV13, with D maybe TRBD2 (5 bases). V lost 5 bases, J lost 0 bases, and 11 bases lay in between. The CDR3 contains 14 residues. Germline loops: CDR1 PRHDT, CDR2 FYEKMQ (reference sequence). CDR3 DNA: TGTGCCAGCAGCCCCGGACTCAGCTCCTACGAGCAGTACTTC. It translates to CASSPGLSSYEQYF.

The chain joins TRBV5-6 to TRBJ2-4, with TRBD1 as a possible D gene (6 bases). Trimming pared 5 bases from V and 6 bases from J, leaving 27 bases between. Germline lookup yields CDR1 SGHDT and CDR2 YYEEEE. CDR3 size: 18 residues. CDR3 DNA sequence: TGTGCCAGCAGACGATCTGCTTACAGGGCTAGGAAGGGAAACATTCAGTACTTC. Translating gives CASRRSAYRARKGNIQYF.

This clone appeared once. The V call is TRBV5-1, the J call TRBJ2-3, with TRBD2 identical over 9 bases. V lost 4 bases to trimming and J lost 4 bases; unmatched junction nucleotides: 7. Looked up from germline, CDR1 is SGHRS and CDR2 is YFSETQ. The CDR3 has 15 amino acids. The CDR3, as DNA: TGCGCCAGCAGCGTGGCGGGGGGGCTAGCAGATACGCAGTATTTT. It is translated as CASSVAGGLADTQYF.

For this clone: The same CDR3 also results from other DNA sequences found in this sample. This chain joins TRBV19 and TRBJ2-7; 11 bases match TRBD1. In germline, CDR1 is LNHDA, CDR2 SQIVND (reference sequence). V lost 3 bases and J lost 2; bases outside the gene matches: 0. The CDR3 has 14 amino acids. This CDR3 reads CASSMGQGAYEQYF. The CDR3 DNA reads as TGTGCCAGTAGTATGGGACAGGGGGCCTACGAGCAGTACTTC.

This clone was seen once. The CDR3 coding sequence is TGTGCCAGCAGCTTAAAGGGGCTTAACACTGAAGCTTTCTTT. Residues: CASSLKGLNTEAFF. The chain joins TRBV5-5 to TRBJ1-1, with D maybe TRBD1 (5 bases). Trimming removed 2 bases at V and 2 bases at J, with 10 bases between. The CDR3 is 14 residues long. Germline V CDR1 and CDR2: SGHKS, YYEKEE (reference sequence).

This chain uses TRBV11-2 with TRBJ1-3; a weak D match, TRBD1 (6 bases). Per germline, CDR1 SGHAT and CDR2 FQNNGV. The ends were cut back, 5 bases at V and 2 bases at J, with 13 bases in the middle. This CDR3 is built from 15 residues. In DNA, the CDR3 is TGTGCCAGCAGCGTGACAGGTGGGACTGGAAACACCATATATTTT. This sequence encodes CASSVTGGTGNTIYF.

The V gene is TRBV6-5, the J gene TRBJ1-2; D uncertain. V shed 0 bases and J shed 6 bases, with 8 bases lying between them. In germline, CDR1 is MNHEY, CDR2 SVGAGI. The CDR3 loop spans 13 amino acids. Here the CDR3 reads CASSYSARNGYTF. The DNA of the CDR3 is TGTGCCAGCAGTTACTCAGCCAGGAATGGCTACACCTTC.

The V gene is TRBV7-2, the J gene TRBJ1-4, with 7 bases identical to TRBD1. This CDR3 is 16 amino acids long. From germline, CDR1 is SGHTA and CDR2 FQGNSA. J gave up 7 bases and V 1 base, and 9 bases lay outside the gene matches. DNA for the CDR3: TGTGCCAGCAGCTTAGTTTTTCTGACAGGGAGTGAAAAACTGTTTTTT. Translated, it gives CASSLVFLTGSEKLFF.

The chain recombines TRBV6-5 with TRBJ2-1; a possible D gene is TRBD2 (7 bases). The CDR3 loop spans 16 amino acids. Trimming left V 0 bases short and J 6 bases short, with 15 bases between. Germline V gene sequence: CDR1 MNHEY, CDR2 SVGAGI. The DNA for the CDR3 is TGTGCCAGCAGTTACTCCCCCGGGGGGCTGTCCAATGAGCAGTTCTTC. This translates into CASSYSPGGLSNEQFF.

J is TRBJ2-7 and V is TRBV29-1; D is unclear. Per the germline V gene, CDR1 is SQVTM and CDR2 is ANQGSEA. CDR3 length: 13 amino acids. Trimming left V 2 bases short and J 0 bases short, with 8 bases between. CDR3 coding DNA: TGCAGCGTTGAATTTGCCGGCTCCTACGAGCAGTACTTC. Protein sequence: CSVEFAGSYEQYF.

The chain joins TRBV12-3 or TRBV12-4 to TRBJ1-2, with D tentatively TRBD1 (5 bases). V was cut by 4 bases and J by 7 bases, with 7 bases left in between. There are 11 residues in the CDR3. CDR3 residues: CASSWGGGYTF. CDR3 nucleotide sequence: TGTGCCAGCAGTTGGGGGGGTGGCTACACCTTC.

This clone was observed a single time. The chain links TRBV10-1 to TRBJ1-1; perhaps TRBD1 as D (6 bases). The CDR3 is made up of 16 amino acids. CDR1 WNHNN and CDR2 SYGVQD come from the germline V gene (reference sequence). Between the trimmed V and J ends, which lost 3 bases and 1 base, there was a span of 15 bases. CDR3 loop: CASSDQTTGENTEAFF. In nucleotides, the CDR3 is TGCGCCAGCAGTGATCAAACGACAGGAGAGAACACTGAAGCTTTCTTT.

The chain is built from TRBV2 and TRBJ1-1; D remains ambiguous. Germline CDR1 SNHLY, CDR2 FYNNEI. V lost 6 bases and J 4 bases, leaving 15 bases between the germline ends. The CDR3 has 14 amino acids. CDR3 in amino acids: CASSTFPAGTEAFF. Here the CDR3 DNA reads TGTGCCAGCAGCACTTTCCCTGCGGGCACTGAAGCTTTCTTT.

The rearrangement uses TRBV28 and TRBJ1-5; TRBD1 matches 7 bases. Germline V lookup: CDR1 MDHEN, CDR2 SYDVKM. This CDR3 comprises 14 residues. Losses at the gene ends were 5 bases for V and 7 bases for J; bases not matched to a gene: 8. The chain's CDR3 is CASSVNRGSQPQHF. CDR3 coding DNA: TGTGCCAGCAGTGTCAACAGGGGAAGCCAGCCCCAGCATTTT.

A few counts support this clone. The J gene is TRBJ1-2, the V gene TRBV6-5; D is unresolved. The CDR3 is 13 residues long. Trimming left V 10 bases short and J 7 bases short, with 19 bases between. From germline, CDR1 is MNHEY and CDR2 SVGAGI. The CDR3 DNA reads as TGTGCCACCCTACTACCCGGTGACTCTGGCTACACCTTC. It codes for CATLLPGDSGYTF.

The CDR3 spells CASSLEVRDTQYF. The CDR3 DNA sequence: TGTGCCAGCAGCTTAGAGGTCAGGGATACGCAGTATTTT. The genes are TRBV7-8 and TRBJ2-3; D uncertain. The length of the CDR3 is 13 residues. Trimming removed 1 base from V and 6 bases from J, with 8 bases in between. Looked up from germline, CDR1 is SGHVS and CDR2 is FQNEAQ.

This sequence joins TRBV5-1 and TRBJ1-2, with TRBD1 matching 8 bases. This CDR3 has 13 residues. Trimming at V came to 7 bases and at J to 4 bases, leaving 6 bases not matched to a gene. Germline V CDR1 and CDR2: SGHRS, YFSETQ. The CDR3 here is CASATGEGYGYTF. The CDR3 nucleotides are TGCGCCAGCGCGACAGGGGAAGGCTATGGCTACACCTTC.

The V call is TRBV15, the J call TRBJ1-5; maybe TRBD1 (5 bases). V shed 2 bases and J shed 7 bases, with 12 bases lying between them. In germline, CDR1 is LNHNV, CDR2 YYDKDF (reference sequence). The CDR3 spans 14 residues. CDR3 nucleotides: TGTGCCACCAGCAGAAGACCCCCAGGGCAGCCCCAGCATTTT. Its protein is CATSRRPPGQPQHF.

This clone was seen a few times. The chain uses TRBV7-2 and TRBJ1-2; D possibly corresponds to TRBD1 (5 bases). Germline values: CDR1 SGHTA, CDR2 FQGNSA. The CDR3 extends over 15 amino acids. V shed 4 bases and J shed 4 bases, with 16 bases lying between them. The CDR3 coding sequence is TGTGCCAGCAGCTCCCCCCGACAGTATAGCTATGGCTACACCTTC. Encoded protein: CASSSPRQYSYGYTF.

The genes are TRBV2 and TRBJ2-5, with TRBD1 as a possible D gene (5 bases). The germline CDR1 and CDR2 sequences are SNHLY and FYNNEI. V gave up 6 bases and J gave up 3 bases, with 8 bases separating them. The CDR3 is 12 residues long. CDR3 amino acids: CASRSREETQYF. CDR3 sequence (DNA): TGTGCCAGCAGGAGCAGGGAAGAGACCCAGTACTTC. Full variable domain (outside the CDR3, taken from reference TRBV2 and TRBJ2-5): EPEVTQTPSHQVTQMGQEVILRCVPISNHLYFYWYRQILGQKVEFLVSFYNNEISEKSEIFDDQFSVERPDGSNFTLKIRSTKLEDSAMYFCASRSREETQYFGPGTRLLVL.

The V call is TRBV6-1, the J call TRBJ1-3, with D possibly being TRBD1 (5 bases). The ends were cut back, 1 base at V and 9 bases at J, with 19 bases in the middle. The germline CDR1 and CDR2 sequences are MNHNS and SASEGT. The CDR3 consists of 16 residues. CDR3 nucleotides: TGTGCCAGCAGTGAAGTAGGGGCCGCTGCCGGGGGCACCATATATTTT. Translation gives CASSEVGAAAGGTIYF.